The source of this T cell receptor (beta chain) is a study of cytomegalovirus exposure and HLA in healthy donors. Study-wide background: Early released data comprised about 90 million unique TCRs from HLA-typed donors. Points from the study as a whole: Previous analysis showed most TCR beta V segments were productive about 87% or about 30% of the time. Versus the approximately 700-donor mean, an Asian-associated ancestry cluster reportedly showed fewer N-insertions in a later analysis. Apparent HLA restriction characterized most CMV-associated TCR beta chains in a later analysis.

The PCR had 60 Vbeta and 13 Jbeta primers. Profiled with immunoSEQ multiplex PCR; TCRdb holds only in-frame clones, not every one. Of some 160,000 clones in the sample, about 75% were seen once. As regards this clone: What it binds is unknown.

This CDR3 comprises 16 residues. Per the germline V gene, CDR1 is SGHNT and CDR2 is YYREEE (reference sequence). V trimming: 4 bases; J trimming: 3 bases; junction bases outside the gene matches: 9. The chain combines TRBV5-4 with TRBJ2-7; 11 bases agree with TRBD2. Sequencing was carried out using PBMCs. This TCR derives from a man in his fifties or sixties in good health and CMV-seronegative. In DNA, the CDR3 is TGTGCCAGCAGCGCCAGTTCGGGACTAGCGGTCTACGAGCAGTACTTC. Protein product: CASSASSGLAVYEQYF.